Reported below is one TCR beta chain. Its antigen is currently not known. Base qualities are not provided; no much larger clone lies one nucleotide away. The time point label of this sample denotes: 20 to 25 months on ibrutinib. For TCR beta library preparation, roughly 2.2 micrograms of genomic DNA was extracted from cryopreserved PBMCs. High-throughput TCR beta sequencing was performed on longitudinal blood samples from CLL patients receiving ibrutinib monotherapy. The patients took part in an open-label, single-center phase 2 trial of ibrutinib monotherapy. On a MiSeq, deep resolution sequencing aimed for a depth between 1 in 1 million and 1 in 200,000 T cells, with each clonotype covered around 9.2x on average. The immunoSEQ hsTCRB Kit was used to generate TCR beta libraries. The authors processed their data as follows. The data were analyzed with ImmunoSEQ Analyzer and ImmunoSEQ Data Assistant, and V, D and J gene assignments followed IMGT definitions. Clonality, which ranges from 0 to 1, was calculated as one minus the normalized Shannon entropy of productive rearrangement frequencies. Public clonotype analysis was restricted to overrepresented clonotypes comprising at least 0.05% of each patient's repertoire. Repertoires from around 13 age-matched healthy donors in immuneACCESS were used as clonality controls. Sourced from immuneACCESS, this table was stored by TCRdb with only in-frame sequences that have V and J called. A share of the clones is absent; for the studies checked, an unresolved V gene accounts for under half, and the remainder has no known explanation. V, J and clone size were drawn from that table, and D and trimming were deduced from the DNA. For this sample there are around 140,000 clones; more than 75% appear just once. Jointly, the top ten make up 4.5% to 6.5% of the sample.

The record originates from a study of cytotoxic CD8 clonotypes in ibrutinib-treated CLL (dated by TCRdb to the early 2020s). Regarding the study in general: The cohort was composed of about 10 relapsed/refractory and around 15 treatment-naive patients; IGHV unmutated status was identified in approximately 18 patients. Response samples were taken after a median of 12 months on treatment, ranging from roughly 6 to 36 months. Patients were still on ibrutinib when every remission and progressive disease sample was collected. Samples averaged approximately 240,000 productive templates and just under 95,000 productive rearrangements. Partial responses were observed in about 25 patients and complete responses in 2; after a median follow-up of around 64 months, remission was maintained in some 14 patients and progression was observed in roughly twelve. Longitudinal samples were obtainable from about 30% of the roughly 90 participants in the trial. Cryopreserved peripheral blood mononuclear cells were obtained prior to treatment, at the time of response, and at either disease progression or sustained remission.

The investigation overall reported the following: Baseline clonality exceeded that of age-matched healthy donors and correlated strongly with circulating CD8+ T-cell counts. Public clonotypes were rare and either contracted or stayed stable during treatment, and the rise in clonality at ibrutinib response reflected the expansion of private clonotypes. Sampling times were not matched between patients in sustained remission and patients whose disease was progressing, and lymph node repertoires were not examined. An increase in clonality was observed at ibrutinib response, with clonality remaining stable during sustained remission and falling back toward baseline at progression.

The source is a human donor with chronic lymphocytic leukemia. Material: PBMCs, obtained after 24 months of ibrutinib treatment.

Read as DNA, the sequence is TGTGCCAGCAGCCCCGGAGGGGGCAGCTATGGCTACACCTTC. This encodes CASSPGGGSYGYTF. The chain couples TRBV28 to TRBJ1-2; 7 bases in the middle match TRBD1. The germline V gene sets CDR1 to MDHEN and CDR2 to SYDVKM. Spanning cysteine to phenylalanine, the CDR3 consists of 14 amino acids. The read is trimmed to its CDR3 DNA, 42 bases read in frame from base 1. V is cut back by 6 bases and J by 4 bases, with 8 bases in the junction unmatched.